Listed below are T cell receptor beta chains from one sample, sequenced in a study of response to subunit inactivated influenza vaccine. Using its own MiXCR run on the RT-PCR reads, TCRdb lists one record per CDR3 protein. The data contain 400,000 to 650,000 distinct CDR3 sequences, roughly 7.9% of them seen just once; the ten biggest clones take up less than 15%. The material was PBMCs from blood, obtained less than 30 months after vaccination. These receptors all stem from a man aged 50 to 69 who received an inactivated influenza vaccine. CDR3s include the opening cysteine and the closing phenylalanine or tryptophan. The order of the fields is J gene, clone size, D gene, V gene, CDR3 protein, CDR3 DNA. A D gene is named only where the DNA matches it firmly. Rows give clone size only sometimes, using once, few, many, or a class for an expanded clone.

>TRBJ2-1|many|TRBD1|TRBV20-1
CSASGGQGYNEQFF
TGCAGTGCTAGCGGGGGACAGGGGTACAATGAGCAGTTCTTC
>TRBJ2-7|few|-|TRBV28
CASSFPDTAYEQYF
TGTGCCAGCAGTTTTCCCGACACCGCCTACGAGCAGTACTTC
>TRBJ1-2|few|-|TRBV29-1
CSVEDFSYGYTF
TGCAGCGTTGAAGATTTCAGCTATGGCTACACCTTC
>TRBJ2-2|few|TRBD1|TRBV6-2/TRBV6-3
CASSYLVGQGFDGELFF
TGTGCCAGCAGTTATTTGGTAGGACAGGGATTCGACGGGGAGCTGTTTTTT
>TRBJ1-6|-|-|TRBV12-3/TRBV12-4
CASTAREGNSPLHF
TGTGCATCTACCGCGAGGGAGGGTAATTCACCCCTCCACTTT
>TRBJ2-5|many|-|TRBV6-2/TRBV6-3
CASSWGGTRQETQYF
TGTGCCAGCAGCTGGGGCGGGACCCGACAAGAGACCCAGTACTTC
>TRBJ1-4|few|TRBD1|TRBV3-1
CASSQRGGTNEKLFF
TGTGCCAGCAGCCAACGAGGGGGCACTAATGAAAAACTGTTTTTT
>TRBJ1-2|-|-|TRBV29-1
CSATDSNYGYTF
TGCAGCGCCACGGACAGTAACTATGGCTACACCTTC
>TRBJ1-1|few|-|TRBV7-9
CASSSAGGRGNTEAFF
TGTGCCAGCAGCTCAGCGGGAGGGAGGGGGAACACTGAAGCTTTCTTT
>TRBJ2-7|few|TRBD2|TRBV29-1
CSVVGRTSAEQYF
TGCAGCGTTGTGGGAAGGACTAGCGCAGAGCAGTACTTC
>TRBJ1-6|many|-|TRBV6-2/TRBV6-3
CASRTIRNSPLHF
TGTGCCAGCAGAACGATCAGGAATTCACCCCTCCACTTT
>TRBJ1-1|few|TRBD1|TRBV7-9
CASSLRGQGLSEAFF
TGTGCCAGCAGCTTAAGGGGACAGGGGTTATCTGAAGCTTTCTTT
>TRBJ2-3|few|TRBD1|TRBV15
CATSRRTGSTDTQYF
TGTGCCACCAGCAGACGGACAGGTAGCACAGATACGCAGTATTTT
>TRBJ1-2|-|-|TRBV11-2
CASSLDTQANYGYTF
TGTGCCAGCAGCTTAGATACACAGGCTAACTATGGCTACACCTTC
>TRBJ2-3|-|-|TRBV24-1
CATSDSGRQLTDTQYF
TGTGCCACCAGTGATTCTGGTCGACAGCTCACAGATACGCAGTATTTT
>TRBJ2-7|few|-|TRBV28
CASSATRGSSSYEQYF
TGTGCCAGCAGTGCCACACGGGGCTCGTCCTCCTACGAGCAGTACTTC
>TRBJ1-2|-|TRBD1|TRBV6-5
CASTQTGEGYTF
TGTGCCAGCACCCAAACAGGGGAAGGCTACACCTTC
>TRBJ1-2|few|TRBD1|TRBV5-6
CASSISGGANYGYTF
TGTGCCAGCAGCATTTCAGGGGGTGCTAACTATGGCTACACCTTC
>TRBJ2-5|many|TRBD2|TRBV7-6
CASSSDFGAGGRWTQYF
TGTGCCAGCAGCTCCGACTTTGGGGCGGGAGGCCGCTGGACCCAGTACTTC
>TRBJ2-5|few|TRBD2|TRBV7-2
CASSLSSSGGQETQYF
TGTGCCAGCAGCTTATCCTCCAGCGGGGGCCAAGAGACCCAGTACTTC
>TRBJ2-5|-|-|TRBV6-2/TRBV6-3
CASSYRKETQYF
TGTGCCAGCAGTTACCGCAAGGAGACCCAGTACTTC
>TRBJ2-2|many|-|TRBV11-3
CASSLGAGSNTGELFF
TGTGCCAGCAGCTTAGGGGCAGGATCGAACACCGGGGAGCTGTTTTTT
>TRBJ2-4|-|TRBD1|TRBV5-6
CASSATGAGKNIQYF
TGTGCCAGCAGCGCAACAGGGGCTGGCAAAAACATTCAGTACTTC
>TRBJ2-2|-|-|TRBV12-3/TRBV12-4
CASSYPGPSGELFF
TGTGCCAGCAGTTATCCAGGGCCGTCCGGGGAGCTGTTTTTT
>TRBJ2-6|many|-|TRBV4-3
CASSLEGANVLTF
TGCGCCAGCAGCCTTGAAGGGGCCAACGTCCTGACTTTC
>TRBJ1-3|-|-|TRBV3-1
CASSQDLTGGNTIYF
TGTGCCAGCAGCCAAGACCTGACGGGGGGAAACACCATATATTTT
>TRBJ2-7|-|TRBD2|TRBV6-1
CASSLTSGGKTYEQYF
TGTGCCAGCAGCCTAACTAGCGGGGGAAAGACCTACGAGCAGTACTTC
>TRBJ2-2|-|TRBD2|TRBV7-2
CASSTAGSNTGELFF
TGTGCCAGCAGCACAGCGGGGTCGAACACCGGGGAGCTGTTTTTT
>TRBJ2-2|many|TRBD2|TRBV7-3
CASSLAAGGSTGELFF
TGTGCCAGCAGCTTAGCGGCGGGAGGCTCCACCGGGGAGCTGTTTTTT
>TRBJ2-1|-|TRBD2|TRBV20-1
CSARGRGRSSSYNEQFF
TGCAGTGCTAGAGGGCGCGGGAGGTCGAGCTCCTACAATGAGCAGTTCTTC
>TRBJ1-6|few|-|TRBV28
CASSPAEGATSPLHF
TGTGCCAGCAGTCCCGCTGAAGGGGCAACTTCACCCCTCCACTTT
>TRBJ2-1|few|-|TRBV5-4
CASSHRRGNEQFF
TGTGCCAGCAGCCACCGGCGGGGTAATGAGCAGTTCTTC
>TRBJ2-3|-|TRBD2|TRBV11-2
CASSTSGYTQYF
TGTGCCAGCAGCACTAGCGGATATACGCAGTATTTT
>TRBJ1-2|-|-|TRBV20-1
CSAREPNRAGYTF
TGCAGTGCTAGAGAACCCAACAGGGCTGGCTACACCTTC
>TRBJ1-1|many|TRBD1|TRBV7-2
CASSNDRANTEAFF
TGTGCCAGCAGTAATGACAGGGCGAACACTGAAGCTTTCTTT
>TRBJ2-5|-|-|TRBV6-1
CASRQSGSETQYF
TGTGCCAGCAGGCAGTCAGGGTCAGAGACCCAGTACTTC
>TRBJ1-6|many|TRBD1|TRBV7-2
CASSLRQGAGSPLHF
TGTGCCAGCAGCCTTCGACAGGGGGCGGGTTCACCCCTCCACTTT
>TRBJ2-3|few|TRBD2|TRBV20-1
CSATNRAGLAGSTDTQYF
TGCAGTGCTACTAATCGGGCGGGACTAGCGGGCAGCACAGATACGCAGTATTTT
>TRBJ2-5|few|TRBD1|TRBV5-6
CASSLQGAEETQYF
TGTGCCAGCAGCCTACAGGGGGCTGAGGAGACCCAGTACTTC
>TRBJ2-7|many|-|TRBV5-1
CASSYRPLGEQYF
TGCGCCAGCAGCTACCGACCCCTGGGGGAGCAGTACTTC
>TRBJ2-1|many|-|TRBV5-5
CASSSWDGVAYNEQFF
TGTGCCAGCAGCTCCTGGGACGGGGTCGCCTACAATGAGCAGTTCTTC
>TRBJ1-5|-|-|TRBV12-5
CASGLPHKPQHF
TGTGCTAGTGGTTTGCCCCACAAGCCCCAGCATTTT
>TRBJ1-5|few|-|TRBV5-1
CASSPEGLRRNSNQPQHF
TGCGCCAGCAGCCCGGAGGGACTACGCCGTAATAGCAATCAGCCCCAGCATTTT
>TRBJ1-2|-|TRBD1|TRBV6-1
CASSTDRGLRGYTF
TGTGCCAGCAGCACGGACAGGGGGCTCCGTGGCTACACCTTC
>TRBJ2-7|-|TRBD1|TRBV12-3/TRBV12-4
CASSLGWDRGYEQYF
TGTGCCAGCAGTTTAGGCTGGGACAGGGGTTACGAGCAGTACTTC
>TRBJ2-2|many|TRBD2|TRBV7-2
CASSFLAAGELFF
TGTGCCAGCAGCTTTCTAGCGGCCGGGGAGCTGTTTTTT
>TRBJ2-3|many|TRBD2|TRBV5-1
CASSLRPAGELTDTQYF
TGCGCCAGCAGCTTGCGGCCAGCGGGGGAACTCACAGATACGCAGTATTTT
>TRBJ2-5|few|-|TRBV5-1
CASSLESTQYF
TGCGCCAGCAGCTTGGAATCAACCCAGTACTTC
>TRBJ2-3|-|TRBD1|TRBV5-1
CASSKGQGARLVQDTQYF
TGCGCCAGCAGCAAAGGACAGGGGGCACGACTGGTACAGGATACGCAGTATTTT